These 25 T cell receptor beta chains were sequenced from one sample in a study of shared clonotypes between healthy human individuals. Measured with immunoSEQ multiplex PCR; TCRdb has only the in-frame clones, and not every one. The data show about 700,000 clones, approximately 79% seen once. The sequencing sample was made of memory CD4+ T cells sorted from blood. Stated subset: CD45RA-negative fraction. Every receptor here comes from a woman aged 30 to 39 in good health.

V and J are TRBV29-1 and TRBJ1-1; D gene uncertain. The CDR3 is made up of 13 amino acids. Trimming shortened V by 2 bases and J by 1 base, and 8 bases separated the two germline ends. Per the germline V gene, CDR1 is SQVTM and CDR2 is ANQGSEA. CDR3 bases: TGCAGCGTTGAACCCTACAAGAACACTGAAGCTTTCTTT. It codes for CSVEPYKNTEAFF.

As to this clone: Different DNA sequences within this sample yield the same CDR3. The rearrangement uses TRBV11-2 and TRBJ1-2, with no clear D. The CDR3 length is 13 residues. The germline V gene has CDR1 SGHAT and CDR2 FQNNGV. Trimming removed 3 bases at V and 4 bases at J, with 9 bases between. CDR3 amino acids: CASSFPGVYGYTF. The CDR3 region has the DNA TGTGCCAGCAGCTTCCCAGGAGTCTATGGCTACACCTTC.

The V gene is TRBV28, the J gene TRBJ1-2; D might be TRBD1 (6 bases). The CDR3 is 15 residues long. Between the trimmed V and J ends, which lost 6 bases and 7 bases, there was a span of 21 bases. Germline V gene sequence: CDR1 MDHEN, CDR2 SYDVKM. This CDR3 reads CASRTPSGAPPGYTF. CDR3 nucleotides: TGTGCCAGCAGAACCCCTTCGGGGGCCCCCCCTGGCTACACCTTC.

V is TRBV5-4 and J is TRBJ2-5; unclear D gene. The CDR3 covers 12 residues. Germline CDR1 is SGHNT and CDR2 is YYREEE (reference sequence). V dropped 3 bases and J dropped 4 bases, with 7 bases sitting between them. The CDR3 DNA is TGTGCCAGCAGCTCCTTGGGAGAGACCCAGTACTTC. Protein sequence: CASSSLGETQYF.

This clone was recorded once. The CDR3 here is CASRTNWGAGEKLFF. DNA for the CDR3: TGTGCCAGCAGGACGAATTGGGGGGCCGGGGAAAAACTGTTTTTT. The chain joins TRBV2 to TRBJ1-4, with a weak D call TRBD1 (6 bases). Germline V gene sequence: CDR1 SNHLY, CDR2 FYNNEI. CDR3 length equals 15 residues. With 6 bases removed from V and 8 bases from J, the gap between germline ends came to 19 bases.

This clone was counted between two and nine times. The chain employs TRBV19 and TRBJ2-1; maybe TRBD2 (6 bases). Germline V gene data show CDR1 as LNHDA and CDR2 as SQIVND (reference sequence). CDR3 length: 15 residues. Trimming left V 8 bases short and J 5 bases short, with 19 bases between. CDR3 sequence reads: CASQPPGLVNNEQFF. CDR3 nucleotides: TGTGCCAGTCAACCTCCGGGACTTGTCAACAATGAGCAGTTCTTC.

This clone was counted many times. The CDR3 spells CASSQPYTEAFF. The DNA for the CDR3 is TGTGCCAGCAGCCAACCCTACACTGAAGCTTTCTTT. This chain uses TRBV14 with TRBJ1-1; D not resolved. CDR3 length: 12 amino acids. The germline V gene encodes CDR1 SGHDN and CDR2 FVKESK. V lost 2 bases and J 3 bases, leaving 4 bases between the germline ends.

V gene TRBV2 combines with J gene TRBJ1-2; D is possibly TRBD1 (5 bases). The CDR3 spans 14 residues. CDR1 is SNHLY and CDR2 is FYNNEI in the germline V gene. V was trimmed by 4 bases and J by 2 bases, leaving 11 bases between them. The DNA for the CDR3 is TGTGCCAGCAGTGGGGGACCGCCAAACTATGGCTACACCTTC. This encodes CASSGGPPNYGYTF.

The chain combines TRBV19 with TRBJ2-1; 9 bases are a match to TRBD2. This CDR3 comprises 16 residues. The trim removed 3 bases at V and 6 bases at J, leaving 9 bases unmatched. Germline lookup yields CDR1 LNHDA and CDR2 SQIVND (reference sequence). CDR3 in amino acids: CASSISLAGNTNEQFF. CDR3 sequence (DNA): TGTGCCAGTAGTATTAGCCTAGCGGGAAACACCAATGAGCAGTTCTTC.

The CDR3 DNA follows: TGTGCCAGCAGCGGCGATCAAGGGTGGACTGAAGCTTTCTTT. This codes for CASSGDQGWTEAFF. The rearrangement links TRBV6-6 to TRBJ1-1; D is ambiguous. Trimming stripped 6 bases from V and 5 bases from J, with 16 bases between. Germline CDR1 and CDR2: MNHNY and SVGAGI (reference sequence). The CDR3 runs 14 residues.

CDR3 protein: CASTPGRASYNEQFF. CDR3 sequence (DNA): TGTGCCAGTACCCCCGGGAGGGCCTCATACAATGAGCAGTTCTTC. The chain combines TRBV19 with TRBJ2-1, with 8 bases identical to TRBD2. Germline assignment: CDR1 LNHDA and CDR2 SQIVND (reference sequence). The V and J ends lost 7 bases and 4 bases, in that order; junction bases with no gene match: 9. The CDR3 extends over 15 amino acids.

The genes are TRBV20-1 and TRBJ1-5; D is ambiguous. Deletions cut 4 bases from V and 11 bases from J, with 12 bases between. CDR3 length: 11 amino acids. Per the germline V gene, CDR1 is DFQATT and CDR2 is SNEGSKA (reference sequence). The CDR3 DNA sequence: TGCAGTGCTATTGGGGAGAAGGCCCAGCATTTT. Encoded protein: CSAIGEKAQHF.

V gene TRBV5-4 combines with J gene TRBJ1-2, with D hard to call. V was clipped by 2 bases and J by 9 bases, with 11 bases between them. Germline CDR1 reads SGHNT; CDR2 reads YYREEE (reference sequence). The CDR3 covers 12 residues. CDR3 bases: TGTGCCAGCAGCTTAGACTCTTCTAGCTACACCTTC. Amino acids: CASSLDSSSYTF. Using reference TRBV5-4 and TRBJ1-2 for the parts outside the CDR3, the full variable domain is ETGVTQSPTHLIKTRGQQVTLRCSSQSGHNTVSWYQQALGQGPQFIFQYYREEENGRGNFPPRFSGLQFPNYSSELNVNALELDDSALYLCASSLDSSSYTFGSGTRLTVV.

This clone has at least ten counts. The chain employs TRBV27 and TRBJ2-7, with a weak D call TRBD1 (6 bases). The V end lost 5 bases, the J end lost 5 bases, and 13 bases lay between the germline ends. Per germline, CDR1 MNHEY and CDR2 SMNVEV (reference sequence). This CDR3 has 13 amino acids. The CDR3 here is CASSRWGLDEQYF. The CDR3 DNA reads as TGTGCCAGCAGTCGCTGGGGGCTAGACGAGCAGTACTTC.

Only a few counts were recorded for this clone. This rearrangement joins TRBV28 to TRBJ2-5, with D perhaps TRBD1 or TRBD2 (5 bases each). The V gene's germline CDR1 is MDHEN and CDR2 SYDVKM. The CDR3 extends over 15 amino acids. Trimming removed 7 bases from V and 4 bases from J, with 19 bases in between. The CDR3 sequence: CASTRDPLSLETQYF. CDR3 nucleotides: TGTGCCAGCACCCGGGACCCTCTTTCTCTAGAGACCCAGTACTTC.

With respect to this clone: Different DNA sequences within this sample yield the same CDR3. The chain has TRBV6-5 and TRBJ2-1, with 13 bases lining up with TRBD2. V trimming: 4 bases; J trimming: 7 bases; junction bases outside the gene matches: 4. CDR3 length: 15 amino acids. Germline V gene lookup returns CDR1 MNHEY and CDR2 SVGAGI. The CDR3 nucleotides read TGTGCCAGCAGTTCCGGACTAGCGGGAGTTAATGAGCAGTTCTTC. Its translation is CASSSGLAGVNEQFF.

The rearrangement links TRBV4-1 to TRBJ2-1; possibly TRBD2 for D (7 bases). The CDR3 runs 17 residues. V was pared by 0 bases and J by 10 bases, with 22 bases between. Germline CDR1 reads MGHRA; CDR2 reads YSYEKL. The CDR3 DNA follows: TGCGCCAGCAGCCAAGATAGGCTTGGGGGGGCTACCCCCGAGCAGTTCTTC. Its translation: CASSQDRLGGATPEQFF.

This clone showed up just a few times. The V call is TRBV10-1, the J call TRBJ2-2; D gene uncertain. Germline V gene data show CDR1 as WNHNN and CDR2 as SYGVQD (reference sequence). The CDR3 is made up of 12 amino acids. The V end lost 0 bases, the J end lost 8 bases, and 4 bases lay between the germline ends. CDR3 DNA sequence: TGCGCCAGCAGTGAGTCTATTGGGGAGCTGTTTTTT. Its translation is CASSESIGELFF.

V is TRBV11-2 and J is TRBJ1-1; 7 bases fit TRBD1. The trim removed 1 base at V and 5 bases at J, leaving 10 bases unmatched. The CDR3 has 16 residues. Germline lookup yields CDR1 SGHAT and CDR2 FQNNGV. The CDR3 sequence is CASSLAVRGGPTEAFF. CDR3 DNA sequence: TGTGCCAGCAGCTTAGCGGTCAGGGGGGGGCCAACTGAAGCTTTCTTT.

This clone was recorded at least ten times. V gene TRBV7-8 combines with J gene TRBJ1-3; TRBD1 is a possible D gene (5 bases). The CDR3 length is 15 residues. Germline CDR1 reads SGHVS; CDR2 reads FQNEAQ. With 1 base removed from V and 0 bases from J, the gap between germline ends came to 7 bases. The CDR3 region has the DNA TGTGCCAGCAGCTTAGGAACAGGCTCTGGAAACACCATATATTTT. Amino acids: CASSLGTGSGNTIYF.

The chain uses TRBV27 and TRBJ2-1; D is perhaps TRBD2 (7 bases). This CDR3 spans 20 amino acids. V was pared by 5 bases and J by 5 bases, with 31 bases between. The germline V gene encodes CDR1 MNHEY and CDR2 SMNVEV (reference sequence). CDR3: CASSPRGGGRLVVRDNEQFF. The CDR3 DNA reads as TGTGCCAGCAGTCCACGAGGGGGAGGGAGACTAGTAGTTCGGGACAATGAGCAGTTCTTC.

The chain links TRBV5-6 to TRBJ2-2, with D maybe TRBD1 (6 bases). This CDR3 is 14 amino acids long. Germline CDR1 and CDR2: SGHDT and YYEEEE. Trimming stripped 1 base from V and 5 bases from J, with 9 bases between. The CDR3 DNA reads as TGTGCCAGCAGCTTGACAGGGTTTACCGGGGAGCTGTTTTTT. This encodes CASSLTGFTGELFF.

The chain carries TRBV29-1 and TRBJ2-5; 11 bases fit TRBD1. The CDR3 is 12 amino acids. V was pared by 8 bases and J by 5 bases, with 4 bases of the junction left unmatched. Germline lookup yields CDR1 SQVTM and CDR2 ANQGSEA. The CDR3 coding sequence is TGCAGCACGGGACAGGGGGAGGAGACCCAGTACTTC. Its protein is CSTGQGEETQYF.

V and J are TRBV9 and TRBJ1-2; possibly TRBD1 for D (6 bases). This CDR3 has 15 residues. Trimming took 4 bases from V and 8 from J, leaving 21 bases between them. CDR1 is SGDLS, CDR2 YYNGEE, per germline. This CDR3 reads CASSPIIRAQGGYTF. Here the CDR3 DNA reads TGTGCCAGCAGCCCTATCATTAGGGCCCAGGGGGGCTACACCTTC.

This clone was counted a few times. The genes are TRBV7-8 and TRBJ2-5; TRBD2 is a possible D gene (5 bases). V was cut by 5 bases and J by 4 bases, with 14 bases left in between. Germline V lookup: CDR1 SGHVS, CDR2 FQNEAQ. This CDR3 has 14 amino acids. The CDR3 loop is CASSASPSLETQYF. The CDR3 DNA sequence: TGTGCCAGCAGCGCAAGCCCTAGCTTAGAGACCCAGTACTTC.